The next 9 T cell receptor beta chains were all read from a single sample in a study of CD8 T cells in Susac syndrome. Reverse transcription used roughly 0.5 to 1 ug RNA and random hexamers. TCRdb called the immunoSEQ multiplex PCR reads again in MiXCR, with one record for every CDR3 protein. The table shows approximately 70,000 distinct CDR3 sequences, with 96% occurring only once. The sequenced sample consisted of CD4+ T cells from PBMCs. All receptors come from a human donor with multiple sclerosis.

This clonotype has just one count. This chain connects TRBV9 to TRBJ2-1; maybe TRBD1 (6 bases). There are 13 residues in the CDR3. V was trimmed by 2 bases and J by 7 bases, leaving 10 bases between them. CDR1 is SGDLS, CDR2 YYNGEE, per germline. CDR3 region: CASSVSGANEQFF. In DNA, the CDR3 is TGTGCCAGCAGCGTTTCAGGGGCTAATGAGCAGTTCTTC.

This rearrangement joins TRBV7-2 to TRBJ1-2, with 7 nucleotides matching TRBD1. V was pared by 2 bases and J by 8 bases, with 14 bases of the junction left unmatched. CDR1 is SGHTA, CDR2 FQGNSA, per germline. This CDR3 is built from 16 residues. The CDR3 reads CASSLRTGDWVGGYTF. The DNA of the CDR3 is TGTGCCAGCAGCTTAAGAACAGGGGATTGGGTTGGGGGCTACACCTTC.

The CDR3 spells CASSPRQGRDTYEQYF. CDR3 in DNA: TGTGCCAGCAGCCCGAGACAGGGGCGCGACACCTACGAGCAGTACTTC. This chain connects TRBV9 to TRBJ2-7; 8 nucleotides line up with TRBD1. Per the germline V gene, CDR1 is SGDLS and CDR2 is YYNGEE. The length of the CDR3 is 16 residues. V dropped 4 bases and J dropped 2; count of bases not matched to a gene: 11.

The chain recombines TRBV4-3 with TRBJ2-3; either TRBD1 or TRBD2 may fit D (5 bases each). CDR1 LGHNA and CDR2 YSLEER come from the germline V gene. V was cut by 4 bases and J by 5 bases, with 10 bases left in between. CDR3 length: 13 amino acids. In DNA form, the CDR3 reads TGCGCCAGCAGCCTACGGGACCAAGATACGCAGTATTTT. It specifies CASSLRDQDTQYF.

The CDR3 spells CASTPSRWGIQETQYF. For the CDR3, the DNA is TGTGCCAGCACCCCCTCCCGCTGGGGAATCCAAGAGACCCAGTACTTC. V and J are TRBV6-1 and TRBJ2-5; D uncertain. This CDR3 comprises 16 residues. V shed 7 bases and J shed 1 base, with 19 bases lying between them. CDR1 is MNHNS, CDR2 SASEGT, per germline.

The chain links TRBV12-3 or TRBV12-4 to TRBJ2-1; 9 nucleotides match TRBD2. This CDR3 has 13 residues. Unmatched junction bases numbered 3, after V lost 6 bases and J lost 6 bases. CDR3 DNA: TGTGCCAGCAGGGGACTAGCTCCCAATGAGCAGTTCTTC. Translating it yields CASRGLAPNEQFF.

The chain has TRBV7-2 and TRBJ2-5; possible D gene TRBD1, 5 bases. The length of the CDR3 is 14 residues. CDR1 and CDR2 (germline): SGHTA, FQGNSA. Trimming pared 5 bases from V and 4 bases from J, leaving 14 bases between. The CDR3 sequence: CASSPSGQGETQYF. The CDR3 nucleotides read TGTGCCAGCAGCCCGTCAGGGCAGGGAGAGACCCAGTACTTC.

V is TRBV4-3 and J is TRBJ2-1; 10 nucleotides line up with TRBD2. Germline values: CDR1 LGHNA, CDR2 YSLEER. The V segment lost 0 bases and the J segment 15 bases; nucleotides outside the gene matches: 8. CDR3 size: 14 residues. CDR3 DNA: TGCGCCAGCAGCCAAGACCTAGCGGGGGCCAGGAGGTTCTTC. This encodes CASSQDLAGARRFF.

The chain is built from TRBV6-2 or TRBV6-3 and TRBJ2-7; 9 nucleotides agree with TRBD1. Germline loops: CDR1 MNHEY, CDR2 SVGEGT. This CDR3 region has 15 residues. J gave up 6 bases and V 2 bases, and 8 bases lay outside the gene matches. The CDR3 here is CASSYRGQGKGEQYF. CDR3 nucleotide sequence: TGTGCCAGCAGTTACAGAGGACAGGGGAAGGGCGAGCAGTACTTC.